One sample yielded the 30 T cell receptor beta chains listed below, sequenced in a study of blood T cells in healthy people across ages. A second PCR of about 7 to 12 cycles used a sample-barcoded 5' primer and a J-beta primer mix. TCRdb ran MiXCR on the 5' RACE reads and lists one entry per CDR3 protein. The sample shows 500,000 to 600,000 distinct CDR3 sequences, about 26% of them seen only once. The sequenced sample consisted of blood. The receptors were sampled from a woman in her seventies in good health.

CDR3 coding DNA: TGTGCCAGCTCACCATCCAATGGGCTAGCGGGGGACACAGATACGCAGTATTTT. Amino acid sequence: CASSPSNGLAGDTDTQYF. The rearrangement uses TRBV18 and TRBJ2-3, with 10 bases lining up with TRBD2. After removal of 2 bases from V and 2 bases from J, the junction contained 10 bases not matched to a gene. The CDR3 spans 18 residues. Germline CDR1 is KGHSH and CDR2 is LQKENI. Using reference TRBV18 and TRBJ2-3 for the parts outside the CDR3, the full variable domain is NAGVMQNPRHLVRRRGQEARLRCSPMKGHSHVYWYRQLPEEGLKFMVYLQKENIIDESGMPKERFSAEFPKEGPSILRIQQVVRGDSAAYFCASSPSNGLAGDTDTQYFGPGTRLTVL.

The V call is TRBV7-2, the J call TRBJ1-5; D perhaps matches TRBD1 (5 bases). The CDR3 runs to 13 residues. V was pared by 4 bases and J by 7 bases, with 11 bases between. Germline loops: CDR1 SGHTA, CDR2 FQGNSA. The CDR3 protein is CASSSWGYQPQHF. CDR3 DNA sequence: TGTGCCAGCAGCTCTTGGGGGTACCAGCCCCAGCATTTT.

This clonotype was observed a handful of times. The V gene is TRBV5-1, the J gene TRBJ2-4; D is uncertain. V was cut by 0 bases and J by 6 bases, with 16 bases left in between. CDR3 length: 16 amino acids. Germline V gene sequence: CDR1 SGHRS, CDR2 YFSETQ. In DNA, the CDR3 is TGCGCCAGCAGCTTGGAGGTGCAAACGGGTACAAACATTCAGTACTTC. This sequence encodes CASSLEVQTGTNIQYF.

This clonotype was detected a few times. The CDR3 sequence is CASSAQQGFYEQYF. The CDR3, as DNA: TGTGCCAGCAGTGCTCAACAGGGGTTTTACGAGCAGTACTTC. The gene calls are TRBV2 and TRBJ2-7; 7 nucleotides agree with TRBD1. The V gene end was trimmed by 4 bases and the J gene end by 4 bases; junction bases not matched to a gene: 7. This CDR3 comprises 14 residues. Per the germline V gene, CDR1 is SNHLY and CDR2 is FYNNEI.

This clonotype was seen a handful of times. One junction end does not reproduce the germline sequence, and a read error may be involved. V is TRBV7-3 and J is TRBJ2-1; D uncertain. This CDR3 region has 16 residues. Germline V gene sequence: CDR1 SGHTA, CDR2 FQGTGA. The CDR3: CASSPVISSSYNEQLF. The CDR3 DNA reads as TGTGCCAGCAGCCCTGTCATCTCGAGCTCCTACAATGAGCAGCTCTTC.

This clonotype was observed a handful of times. The chain employs TRBV6-5 and TRBJ2-1; TRBD2 might be the D (6 bases). The DNA end lines up better with TRBJ2-5; the J call may be wrong. The germline V gene encodes CDR1 MNHEY and CDR2 SVGAGI. CDR3 size: 15 residues. The CDR3 region is CASSRGGAGFETQYF. As DNA, the CDR3 is TGTGCCAGCAGTAGAGGCGGGGCCGGTTTTGAGACCCAGTACTTC.

This rearrangement joins TRBV12-3 or TRBV12-4 to TRBJ2-5, with D maybe TRBD2 (6 bases). CDR3 length equals 11 residues. V was shortened by 7 bases and J by 11 bases, with 14 bases between the two germline ends. The DNA of the CDR3 is TGTGCCAGCAACCAGGGAGGAAGGCAGTACTTC. Protein: CASNQGGRQYF.

This chain connects TRBV20-1 to TRBJ1-2; D is undetermined. The CDR3 totals 12 residues. V was shortened by 3 bases and J by 2 bases, with 7 bases between the two germline ends. Germline V gene lookup returns CDR1 DFQATT and CDR2 SNEGSKA (reference sequence). The CDR3 spells CSASRQNYGYTF. The CDR3 DNA is TGCAGTGCTAGTCGGCAGAACTATGGCTACACCTTC.

This clonotype was seen only a few times. The V call is TRBV20-1, the J call TRBJ2-1, with 13 positions matching TRBD2. The CDR3 extends over 16 amino acids. V trimming: 4 bases; J trimming: 4 bases; junction bases outside the gene matches: 7. Germline V CDR1 and CDR2: DFQATT, SNEGSKA (reference sequence). CDR3 bases: TGCAGTGCTACGACGACTAGCGGGGGGACTTACAATGAGCAGTTCTTC. Translating gives CSATTTSGGTYNEQFF.

This clonotype was picked up a small number of times. V usage is TRBV6-5 and J usage is TRBJ1-1, with 7 bases that match TRBD1. The germline CDR1 and CDR2 sequences are MNHEY and SVGAGI. The V and J ends lost 2 bases and 4 bases, in that order; junction bases with no gene match: 4. The CDR3 length is 14 residues. The CDR3 reads CASSYPGGSTEAFF. In nucleotides, the CDR3 is TGTGCCAGCAGTTACCCAGGGGGTAGCACTGAAGCTTTCTTT.

The chain links TRBV30 to TRBJ1-2; 9 bases map to TRBD1. The CDR3 is 13 amino acids. The germline gives CDR1 GTSNPN, CDR2 SVGIG (reference sequence). Trimming at V came to 2 bases and at J to 8 bases, leaving 6 bases not matched to a gene. The CDR3 nucleotides read TGTGCCTGGAGTTGGGGACAGGGTGGAGGCTACACCTTC. Its translation: CAWSWGQGGGYTF.

This clonotype appeared a few times. The chain uses TRBV20-1 and TRBJ2-5; 8 positions match TRBD2. This CDR3 is built from 13 residues. Germline loops: CDR1 DFQATT, CDR2 SNEGSKA (reference sequence). V shed 6 bases, J shed 5 bases, and the junction held 8 bases outside the gene matches. The DNA for the CDR3 is TGCAGTGCCCTAAGCGGGGGTGGGGAGACCCAGTACTTC. It yields the protein CSALSGGGETQYF.

The V call is TRBV9, the J call TRBJ2-2, with TRBD2 matching 8 bases. J lost 6 bases, V lost 0 bases, and 7 bases had no gene match. Germline lookup yields CDR1 SGDLS and CDR2 YYNGEE. The CDR3 has 16 residues. The CDR3 loop is CASSVEPGGRPGELFF. The CDR3 DNA follows: TGTGCCAGCAGCGTAGAACCGGGGGGGCGACCCGGGGAGCTGTTTTTT.

The rearrangement uses TRBV7-3 and TRBJ1-6; D remains ambiguous. Per the germline V gene, CDR1 is SGHTA and CDR2 is FQGTGA. The CDR3 consists of 20 residues. V was pared by 1 base and J by 8 bases, with 27 bases between. CDR3 sequence reads: CASSLIRNITPFDKYSPLHF. The CDR3 DNA reads as TGTGCCAGCAGCTTAATTAGGAACATAACTCCCTTCGATAAATATTCACCCCTCCACTTT.

This clonotype was recorded a few times. This sequence joins TRBV20-1 and TRBJ1-2; 11 bases agree with TRBD1. The CDR3 is made up of 14 amino acids. Germline V gene data show CDR1 as DFQATT and CDR2 as SNEGSKA (reference sequence). The ends lost 4 bases at V and 6 bases at J; junction bases unmatched: 7. Here the CDR3 reads CSATLGQGANGYTF. The CDR3 DNA sequence: TGCAGTGCTACCTTAGGACAGGGGGCGAATGGCTACACCTTC.

The rearrangement joins TRBV6-6 to TRBJ1-2, with D maybe TRBD1 (6 bases). CDR3 size: 14 residues. Trimming shortened V by 7 bases and J by 4 bases, and 16 bases separated the two germline ends. The germline V gene encodes CDR1 MNHNY and CDR2 SVGAGI (reference sequence). CDR3 nucleotide sequence: TGTGCCAGCATCCAGCCGGGGGGCGGCTATGGCTACACCTTC. It encodes CASIQPGGGYGYTF.

This clonotype has just a few counts. The V and J genes are TRBV29-1 and TRBJ2-7, with 7 nucleotides matching TRBD2. Trimming cost V 7 bases and J 0 bases; bases outside gene matches: 6. Looked up from germline, CDR1 is SQVTM and CDR2 is ANQGSEA. The CDR3 totals 13 residues. The CDR3 DNA follows: TGCAGCGAGGATAGCGGGCGCTCCTACGAGCAGTACTTC. This codes for CSEDSGRSYEQYF.

The genes are TRBV24-1 and TRBJ1-2; 8 bases line up with TRBD1. This CDR3 comprises 14 residues. The junction had 11 bases not matched to a gene; V was cut back by 3 bases and J by 12 bases. Germline V gene sequence: CDR1 KGHDR, CDR2 SFDVKD. CDR3 loop: CATSDKTGAGGNTF. The CDR3 nucleotides read TGTGCCACCAGTGATAAGACAGGGGCTGGAGGCAACACCTTC.

The rearrangement links TRBV12-3 or TRBV12-4 to TRBJ1-5; the D gene is possibly TRBD1 (5 bases). The CDR3 length is 13 residues. Deletions cut 6 bases from V and 1 base from J, with 7 bases between. The CDR3 sequence: CASRGESNQPQHF. The CDR3 nucleotides read TGTGCCAGCAGGGGGGAGAGCAATCAGCCCCAGCATTTT.

In its sample, this clonotype was seen a few times. The rearrangement joins TRBV11-3 to TRBJ2-5; D gene uncertain. The better agreement between TRBJ2-7 and the DNA end casts doubt on the J call. Per the germline V gene, CDR1 is SGHNT and CDR2 is YENEEA. The CDR3 consists of 11 residues. The CDR3 bases are TGTGCCAGCAGCTTGTCAGTCGAGCAGTACTTC. Residues: CASSLSVEQYF.

This clonotype was detected only a few times. This rearrangement joins TRBV2 to TRBJ2-3, with a weak D call TRBD1 (6 bases). Trimming took 7 bases from V and 4 from J, leaving 18 bases between them. The CDR3 covers 15 residues. Germline V gene data show CDR1 as SNHLY and CDR2 as FYNNEI. In nucleotides, the CDR3 is TGTGCCAGCAAAAACAGGGCCCCTGGGGCAGATACGCAGTATTTT. Translating gives CASKNRAPGADTQYF.

This rearrangement joins TRBV29-1 to TRBJ1-1; tentative D call: TRBD1 (6 bases). The CDR3 contains 14 residues. Germline loops: CDR1 SQVTM, CDR2 ANQGSEA. V dropped 4 bases and J dropped 11 bases, with 23 bases sitting between them. CDR3: CSVGPQGTTGGAFF. CDR3 sequence (DNA): TGCAGCGTTGGCCCGCAGGGGACGACGGGGGGGGCTTTCTTT.

In this sample, this clonotype turned up a few times. A read error may produce the germline difference seen at one junction end. CDR3 nucleotides: TGTGCTAGCAGCTTAGAATCGCGGGGAGTCGTGTTCTTC. This sequence encodes CASSLESRGVVFF. This chain uses TRBV7-7 with TRBJ2-1; maybe TRBD2 (6 bases). Looked up from germline, CDR1 is SSHAT and CDR2 is FNYEAQ (reference sequence). This CDR3 has 13 residues.

The rearrangement uses TRBV27 and TRBJ1-4, with D unclear. V lost 3 bases and J lost 0, with 17 bases in between. This CDR3 has 18 residues. CDR1 and CDR2 (germline): MNHEY, SMNVEV (reference sequence). CDR3 amino acids: CASSFRAGSGATNEKLFF. The DNA of the CDR3 is TGTGCCAGCAGTTTCAGAGCAGGATCGGGCGCAACTAATGAAAAACTGTTTTTT.

This sequence joins TRBV6-2 or TRBV6-3 and TRBJ2-2; D not certain. Trimming stripped 5 bases from V and 1 base from J, with 8 bases between. This CDR3 spans 14 amino acids. Germline V gives CDR1 MNHEY, CDR2 SVGEGT. The DNA for the CDR3 is TGTGCCAGCAGTCCGACCAAGAACACCGGGGAGCTGTTTTTT. Residues: CASSPTKNTGELFF.

V usage is TRBV7-2 and J usage is TRBJ1-6; D unclear. Trimming pared 3 bases from V and 6 bases from J, leaving 12 bases between. Germline CDR1 reads SGHTA; CDR2 reads FQGNSA. The CDR3 loop spans 15 amino acids. Here the CDR3 DNA reads TGTGCCAGCAGCTTCGGGAGCACTCTTAATTCACCCCTCCACTTT. This gives the protein CASSFGSTLNSPLHF.

This clonotype was seen more than once but under ten times. CDR3 bases: TGTGCCAGCAGCTCCCCGCCGGGGGAAGGCGAGCAGTACTTC. Translated: CASSSPPGEGEQYF. The chain combines TRBV7-9 with TRBJ2-7; D is possibly TRBD2 (6 bases). Trimming cost V 4 bases and J 6 bases, with 16 bases left between them. Germline loops: CDR1 SEHNR, CDR2 FQNEAQ (reference sequence). The CDR3 runs 14 residues.

This clonotype has just a few counts. The chain has TRBV30 and TRBJ2-5, with a possible D match to TRBD2 (5 bases). The CDR3 runs 17 residues. V was cut by 0 bases and J by 5 bases, with 22 bases left in between. CDR1 is GTSNPN, CDR2 SVGIG, per germline (reference sequence). The CDR3 sequence: CAWSVHGVGNFLETQYF. The DNA for the CDR3 is TGTGCCTGGAGTGTACACGGGGTCGGGAACTTTCTCGAGACCCAGTACTTC. The complete variable domain, with remaining parts taken from reference TRBV30 and TRBJ2-5, reads SQTIHQWPATLVQPVGSPLSLECTVEGTSNPNLYWYRQAAGRGLQLLFYSVGIGQISSEVPQNLSASRPQDRQFILSSKKLLLSDSGFYLCAWSVHGVGNFLETQYFGPGTRLLVL.

This chain joins TRBV29-1 and TRBJ1-4, with D possibly TRBD1 on 6 matching bases. In germline, CDR1 is SQVTM, CDR2 ANQGSEA. The CDR3 spans 13 residues. V lost 7 bases and J lost 7, with 16 bases in between. The CDR3 loop reads CSGSTGGGEKLFF. The CDR3 DNA follows: TGCAGCGGGTCGACAGGCGGGGGTGAAAAACTGTTTTTT.

The V call is TRBV20-1, the J call TRBJ1-6; D possibly corresponds to TRBD1 (5 bases). Germline CDR1 and CDR2: DFQATT and SNEGSKA (reference sequence). The CDR3 runs to 16 residues. Trimming took off 2 bases at V and 6 bases at J, with 17 bases between the two ends. The CDR3 spells CSARTSPGLINSPLHF. The CDR3 DNA reads TGCAGTGCTAGAACTTCGCCGGGACTGATTAATTCACCCCTCCACTTT.